A selection of T cell receptor beta chains follows, all from one sample in a study of identical twins. Using its own MiXCR run on the 5' RACE reads, TCRdb lists one record per CDR3 protein. The data show 1.5 million to 2 million distinct CDR3 sequences, roughly 35% seen once. The source material was cord blood. The receptors were gathered from a newborn girl in good health. CDR3s include the opening cysteine and the closing phenylalanine or tryptophan. The D gene is left open where the match is weak. Size is omitted from some rows. Given values are once, few, many or a class for expanded clones.

clone size	D gene	V gene	J gene	CDR3 protein	CDR3 DNA
few	TRBD2	TRBV12-3/TRBV12-4	TRBJ2-3	CASRGGGGSDTQYF	TGTGCCAGCAGGGGGGGCGGGGGGTCAGATACGCAGTATTTT
few	TRBD1	TRBV27	TRBJ1-2	CASSLRGDRSYGYTF	TGTGCCAGCAGTTTAAGGGGGGACAGGAGCTATGGCTACACCTTC
few	.	TRBV2	TRBJ1-5	CASSVDGNNQPQHF	TGTGCCAGCAGTGTTGACGGAAACAATCAGCCCCAGCATTTT
.	.	TRBV12-3/TRBV12-4	TRBJ2-2	CASSERWGTGGLFF	TGTGCCAGCAGTGAGAGATGGGGCACCGGGGGGCTGTTTTTT
few	TRBD2	TRBV20-1	TRBJ2-5	CSALAGRETQYF	TGCAGTGCTCTAGCGGGGCGAGAGACCCAGTACTTC
.	TRBD1	TRBV6-1	TRBJ1-2	CASSESRRQGSDGYTF	TGTGCCAGCAGTGAGAGCAGGAGACAGGGGAGCGATGGCTACACCTTC
.	.	TRBV9	TRBJ1-2	CATQEIYGYTF	TGTGCCACCCAGGAGATCTATGGCTACACCTTC
.	.	TRBV20-1	TRBJ2-4	CSASWSVKNIQYF	TGCAGTGCGAGTTGGTCCGTTAAAAACATTCAGTACTTC
few	TRBD1	TRBV20-1	TRBJ2-7	CSPGTGTYYEQYF	TGCAGTCCCGGGACAGGGACCTACTACGAGCAGTACTTC
.	TRBD1	TRBV6-6	TRBJ1-3	CASSSTGFSGNTIYF	TGTGCCAGCAGCTCGACAGGGTTCTCTGGAAACACCATATATTTT
few	TRBD2	TRBV7-2	TRBJ2-1	CASSLEYSGAYNEQFF	TGTGCCAGCAGCTTAGAATATAGCGGGGCCTACAATGAGCAGTTCTTC
.	TRBD1	TRBV20-1	TRBJ2-3	CSARDQKGASTDTQYF	TGCAGTGCTAGAGATCAGAAGGGGGCTAGCACAGATACGCAGTATTTT
.	.	TRBV7-2	TRBJ2-7	CASSLYRSYNEQYF	TGTGCCAGCAGCTTATATAGGTCCTACAATGAGCAGTACTTC
many	TRBD2	TRBV14	TRBJ2-7	CASSQDELAGTYEQYF	TGTGCCAGCAGCCAAGACGAACTAGCGGGGACCTACGAGCAGTACTTC
few	.	TRBV12-5	TRBJ2-5	CASGLIGGGEETQYF	TGTGCTAGTGGTTTGATTGGAGGGGGCGAAGAGACCCAGTACTTC
few	.	TRBV4-2	TRBJ1-2	CASSQESRVSTYGYTF	TGTGCCAGCAGCCAAGAATCTCGGGTTTCTACCTATGGCTACACCTTC
.	.	TRBV7-9	TRBJ2-7	CASSLARDVSYEQYF	TGTGCCAGCAGCTTAGCCCGGGACGTCTCCTACGAGCAGTACTTC
.	TRBD2	TRBV20-1	TRBJ2-2	CSASVAGGNTGELFF	TGCAGTGCTAGTGTAGCGGGGGGCAACACCGGGGAGCTGTTTTTT
once	.	TRBV7-9	TRBJ2-3	CASSSFRGAGDSTVTQYF	TGTGCCAGCAGCTCCTTTAGGGGGGCGGGGGATAGCACAGTTACGCAGTATTTT
few	TRBD2	TRBV7-2	TRBJ2-3	CASLLGLAGTDTQYF	TGTGCCAGCCTATTGGGACTAGCGGGCACAGATACGCAGTATTTT
few	.	TRBV25-1	TRBJ1-1	CASSEWDTGGSTEAFF	TGTGCCAGCAGTGAGTGGGATACAGGAGGGTCCACTGAAGCTTTCTTT
few	.	TRBV6-2/TRBV6-3	TRBJ2-5	CASTRGETQYF	TGTGCCAGCACACGAGGAGAGACCCAGTACTTC
.	.	TRBV12-3/TRBV12-4	TRBJ2-2	CASRDLGLLGELFF	TGTGCCAGCAGAGATCTCGGACTACTCGGGGAGCTGTTTTTT
.	.	TRBV5-1	TRBJ2-5	CASSLLTTGQVTQYF	TGCGCCAGCAGCTTGCTGACTACGGGGCAAGTGACCCAGTACTTC
few	.	TRBV2	TRBJ2-5	CAGRLSQETQYF	TGTGCCGGCCGGCTCTCCCAAGAGACCCAGTACTTC
.	.	TRBV4-1	TRBJ2-1	CASSSGQLNSYNEQFF	TGCGCCAGCAGCTCAGGACAACTCAACTCCTACAATGAGCAGTTCTTC
many	.	TRBV27	TRBJ2-3	CASSLTLTDTQYF	TGTGCCAGCAGTTTGACCCTCACAGATACGCAGTATTTT
.	.	TRBV12-3/TRBV12-4	TRBJ1-2	CASRTDASYGYTF	TGTGCCAGCAGAACAGACGCCTCTTATGGCTACACCTTC
.	.	TRBV12-3/TRBV12-4	TRBJ2-5	CASRFWRTQETQYF	TGTGCCAGCAGGTTTTGGCGGACCCAAGAGACCCAGTACTTC
.	.	TRBV12-3/TRBV12-4	TRBJ2-7	CASSFSSVGPKQYF	TGTGCCAGCAGTTTCTCCTCAGTGGGCCCAAAGCAGTACTTC
few	.	TRBV20-1	TRBJ1-5	CSARWDTNQPQHF	TGCAGTGCTAGATGGGACACCAATCAGCCCCAGCATTTT
.	TRBD2	TRBV28	TRBJ2-7	CASYQTSASYEQYF	TGTGCCAGCTACCAGACTAGCGCCTCCTACGAGCAGTACTTC